This TCR beta chain was found in a study of blood T cell repertoires in COVID-19. Turning to the study itself: The cDNA or gDNA used as material had been derived from T cells, B-cell-depleted T cells, or PBMCs.

This clone was counted only a few times. The study assigned cohorts using participant-reported clinical history. Donors in Cohort 3 who had recovered were those with two negative PCRs, healthcare professional clearance, or resolution of their symptoms. CDR1 GTSNPN and CDR2 SVGIG come from the germline V gene (reference sequence). V dropped 5 bases and J dropped 14; count of bases not matched to a gene: 11. The CDR3 consists of 12 residues. Study processing details: Nucleated cell number was recorded as an estimate derived from reference gene primer amplification. Assay used: immunoSEQ multiplex PCR; TCRdb lists only in-frame clones, some missing. The DNA gave D and trimming, while V, J and clone size come from that table. The repertoire holds over 250,000 clones, with roughly nine tenths as singletons.

The chain recombines TRBV30 with TRBJ2-1, with 8 bases aligning to TRBD1. Sequencing used PBMCs or T cells enriched from blood (not recorded which). The clonotype was recovered from a woman aged 18-35 years who had recovered from COVID-19. The CDR3 DNA sequence: TGTGCCTGGGCCAGGGGGCGGTACATTAAGTTCTTC. Its protein is CAWARGRYIKFF.